This T cell receptor beta chain was identified during a study of cytomegalovirus exposure and HLA in healthy donors. Study information: Assignment to the Caucasian-associated ancestry cluster applied to 81% of the approximately 400 genotyped donors.

The PCR employed 60 Vbeta primers together with 13 Jbeta primers. Produced via immunoSEQ multiplex PCR; TCRdb's table is partial and in-frame only. The sample has some 170,000 clones, roughly three quarters seen once; the top ten hold about 2.9%. The CDR3 length is 15 residues. V was trimmed by 4 bases and J by 5 bases, leaving 16 bases between them. Per the germline V gene, CDR1 is MNHNS and CDR2 is SASEGT. Source material: PBMCs. V gene TRBV6-1 combines with J gene TRBJ2-3, with D maybe TRBD1 (7 bases). The source of this sequence is a male donor in good health and CMV-seronegative. The CDR3 region has the DNA TGTGCCAGCAGTGGGAGGGGGCACGTTGGAGATACGCAGTATTTT. Translating it yields CASSGRGHVGDTQYF.